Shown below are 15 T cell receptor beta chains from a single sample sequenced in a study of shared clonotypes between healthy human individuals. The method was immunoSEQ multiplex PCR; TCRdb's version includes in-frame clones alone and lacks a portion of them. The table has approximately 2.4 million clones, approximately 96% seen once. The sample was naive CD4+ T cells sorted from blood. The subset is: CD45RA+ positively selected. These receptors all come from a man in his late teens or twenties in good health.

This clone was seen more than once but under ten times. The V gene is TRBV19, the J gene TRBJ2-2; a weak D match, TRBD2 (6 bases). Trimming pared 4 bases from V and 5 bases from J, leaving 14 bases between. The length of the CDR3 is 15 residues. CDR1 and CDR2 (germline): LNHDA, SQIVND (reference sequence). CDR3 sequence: CASSTPGGRTGELFF. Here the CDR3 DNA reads TGTGCCAGTAGTACCCCAGGTGGGAGGACCGGGGAGCTGTTTTTT.

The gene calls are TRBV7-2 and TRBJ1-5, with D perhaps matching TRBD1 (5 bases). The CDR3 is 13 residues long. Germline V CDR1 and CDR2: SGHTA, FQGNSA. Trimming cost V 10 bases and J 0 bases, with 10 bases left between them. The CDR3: CATQGNSNQPQHF. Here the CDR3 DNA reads TGTGCCACCCAGGGCAATAGCAATCAGCCCCAGCATTTT. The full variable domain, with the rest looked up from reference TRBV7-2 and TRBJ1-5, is GAGVSQSPSNKVTEKGKDVELRCDPISGHTALYWYRQSLGQGLEFLIYFQGNSAPDKSGLPSDRFSAERTGGSVSTLTIQRTQQEDSAVYLCATQGNSNQPQHFGDGTRLSIL.

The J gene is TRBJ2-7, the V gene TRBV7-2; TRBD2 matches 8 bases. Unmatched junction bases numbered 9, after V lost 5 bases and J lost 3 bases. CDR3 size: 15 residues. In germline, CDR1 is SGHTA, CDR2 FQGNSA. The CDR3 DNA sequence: TGTGCCAGCAGCCCGCGACTAGCGTACGGCTACGAGCAGTACTTC. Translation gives CASSPRLAYGYEQYF.

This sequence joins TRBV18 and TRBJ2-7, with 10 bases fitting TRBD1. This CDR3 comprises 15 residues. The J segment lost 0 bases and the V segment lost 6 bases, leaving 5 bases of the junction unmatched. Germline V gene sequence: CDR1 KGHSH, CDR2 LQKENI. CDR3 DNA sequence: TGTGCCAGCTCTCGGGACAGGGGACTCTCCTACGAGCAGTACTTC. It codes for CASSRDRGLSYEQYF.

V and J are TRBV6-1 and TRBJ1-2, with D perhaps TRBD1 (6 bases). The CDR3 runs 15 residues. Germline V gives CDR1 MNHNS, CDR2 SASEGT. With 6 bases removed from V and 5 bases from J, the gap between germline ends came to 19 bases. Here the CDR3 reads CASRQTQGKSYGYTF. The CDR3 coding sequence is TGTGCCAGCAGGCAAACCCAGGGGAAGTCATATGGCTACACCTTC.

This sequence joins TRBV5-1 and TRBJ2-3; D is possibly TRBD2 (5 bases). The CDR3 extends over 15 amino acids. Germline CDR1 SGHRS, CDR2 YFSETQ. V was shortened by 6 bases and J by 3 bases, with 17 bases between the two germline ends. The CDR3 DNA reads TGCGCCAGCACCCTGGGAGCCATCATAACAGATACGCAGTATTTT. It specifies CASTLGAIITDTQYF.

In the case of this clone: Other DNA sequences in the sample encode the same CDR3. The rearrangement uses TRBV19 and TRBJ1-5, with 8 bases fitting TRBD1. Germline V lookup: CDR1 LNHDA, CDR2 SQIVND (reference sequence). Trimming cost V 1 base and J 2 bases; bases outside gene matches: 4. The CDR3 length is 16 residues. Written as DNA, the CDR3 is TGTGCCAGTAGTATAGCGCAGGGGGCAGGCAATCAGCCCCAGCATTTT. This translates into CASSIAQGAGNQPQHF. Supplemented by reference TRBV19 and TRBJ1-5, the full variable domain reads DGGITQSPKYLFRKEGQNVTLSCEQNLNHDAMYWYRQDPGQGLRLIYYSQIVNDFQKGDIAEGYSVSREKKESFPLTVTSAQKNPTAFYLCASSIAQGAGNQPQHFGDGTRLSIL.

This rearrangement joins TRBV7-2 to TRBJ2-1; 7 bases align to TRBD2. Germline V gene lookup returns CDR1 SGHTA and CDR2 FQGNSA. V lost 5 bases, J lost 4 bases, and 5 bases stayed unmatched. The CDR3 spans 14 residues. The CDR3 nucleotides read TGTGCCAGCAGCCGACTAGCTCCTTACAATGAGCAGTTCTTC. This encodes CASSRLAPYNEQFF.

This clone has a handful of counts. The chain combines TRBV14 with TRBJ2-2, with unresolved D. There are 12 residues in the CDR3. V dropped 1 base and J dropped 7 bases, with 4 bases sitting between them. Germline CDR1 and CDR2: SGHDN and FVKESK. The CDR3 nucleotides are TGTGCCAGCAGCCAAGGGGTCGGGGAGCTGTTTTTT. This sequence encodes CASSQGVGELFF.

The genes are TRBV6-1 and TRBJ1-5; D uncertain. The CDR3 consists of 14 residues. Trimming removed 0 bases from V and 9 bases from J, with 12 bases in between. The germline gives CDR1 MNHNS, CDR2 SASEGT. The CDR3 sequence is CASSEAGDQWPQHF. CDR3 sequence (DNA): TGTGCCAGCAGTGAAGCAGGTGATCAATGGCCCCAGCATTTT.

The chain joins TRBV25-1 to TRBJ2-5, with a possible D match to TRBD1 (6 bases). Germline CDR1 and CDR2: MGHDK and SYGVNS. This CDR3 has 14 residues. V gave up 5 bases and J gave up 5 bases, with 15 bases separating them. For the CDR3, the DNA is TGTGCCAGCAGTCGTCAGGGGAAATCGGAGACCCAGTACTTC. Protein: CASSRQGKSETQYF.

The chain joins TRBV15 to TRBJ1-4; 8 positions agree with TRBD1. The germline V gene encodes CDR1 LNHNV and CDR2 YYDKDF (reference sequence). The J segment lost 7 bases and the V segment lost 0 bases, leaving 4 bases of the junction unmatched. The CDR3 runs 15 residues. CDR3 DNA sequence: TGTGCCACCAGCAGAGATCCGGGGACAGGTGAAAAACTGTTTTTT. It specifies CATSRDPGTGEKLFF. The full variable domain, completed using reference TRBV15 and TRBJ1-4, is DAMVIQNPRYQVTQFGKPVTLSCSQTLNHNVMYWYQQKSSQAPKLLFHYYDKDFNNEADTPDNFQSRRPNTSFCFLDIRSPGLGDTAMYLCATSRDPGTGEKLFFGSGTQLSVL.

The CDR3, as DNA: TGTGCCAGCCGACTAGCGGGGTTGGGAGAGACCCAGTACTTC. Its translation is CASRLAGLGETQYF. The rearrangement joins TRBV6-1 to TRBJ2-5, with 11 nucleotides matching TRBD2. The junction had 6 bases not matched to a gene; V was cut back by 8 bases and J by 4 bases. CDR1 is MNHNS and CDR2 is SASEGT in the germline V gene. The CDR3 extends over 14 amino acids.

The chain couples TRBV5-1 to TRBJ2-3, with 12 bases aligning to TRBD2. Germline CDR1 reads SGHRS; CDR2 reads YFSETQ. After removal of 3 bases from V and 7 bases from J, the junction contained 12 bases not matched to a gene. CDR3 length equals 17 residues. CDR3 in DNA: TGCGCCAGCAGCTGGGGGACTAGCGGGTACCCAGCAAATACGCAGTATTTT. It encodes CASSWGTSGYPANTQYF.

CDR3 loop: CASSPRTGSSWGSYNEQFF. For the CDR3, the DNA is TGTGCCAGCAGTCCCCGGACAGGGAGCTCCTGGGGCTCCTACAATGAGCAGTTCTTC. The chain couples TRBV28 to TRBJ2-1; 8 nucleotides agree with TRBD1. This CDR3 region has 19 residues. The V and J ends lost 5 bases and 0 bases, in that order; junction bases with no gene match: 15. The V gene's germline CDR1 is MDHEN and CDR2 SYDVKM.